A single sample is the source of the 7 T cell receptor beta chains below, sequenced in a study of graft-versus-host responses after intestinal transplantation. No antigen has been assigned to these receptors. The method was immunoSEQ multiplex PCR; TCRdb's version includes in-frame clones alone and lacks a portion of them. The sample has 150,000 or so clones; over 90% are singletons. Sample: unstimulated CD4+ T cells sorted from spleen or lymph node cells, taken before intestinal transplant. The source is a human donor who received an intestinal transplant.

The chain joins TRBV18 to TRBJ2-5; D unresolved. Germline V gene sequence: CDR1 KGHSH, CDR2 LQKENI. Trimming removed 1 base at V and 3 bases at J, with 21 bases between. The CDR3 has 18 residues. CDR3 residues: CASSPLNRVSDREETQYF. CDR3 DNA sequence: TGTGCCAGCTCACCACTTAATCGAGTGTCAGATCGTGAAGAGACCCAGTACTTC.

CDR3 bases: TGTGCCAGCAGTGAGTTTTCGCCCCGCAACACCATATATTTT. Its translation: CASSEFSPRNTIYF. V is TRBV6-1 and J is TRBJ1-3; D ambiguous. This CDR3 is 14 amino acids long. Per germline, CDR1 MNHNS and CDR2 SASEGT. V gave up 3 bases and J gave up 7 bases, with 13 bases separating them.

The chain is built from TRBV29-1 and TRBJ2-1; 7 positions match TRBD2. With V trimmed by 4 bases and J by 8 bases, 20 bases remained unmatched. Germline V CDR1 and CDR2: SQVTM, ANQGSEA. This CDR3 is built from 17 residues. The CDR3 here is CSVVRGLTSRLPYEQFF. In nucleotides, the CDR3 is TGCAGCGTTGTACGAGGGTTGACTAGCCGGTTGCCCTATGAGCAGTTCTTC.

CDR3 region: CASSQGGGGLQETQYF. The CDR3 coding sequence is TGTGCCAGCAGCCAAGGGGGAGGGGGCCTTCAGGAGACCCAGTACTTC. The chain recombines TRBV4-2 with TRBJ2-5; D assignment may be TRBD1 or TRBD2 (7 bases each). The CDR3 sequence is 16 residues long. CDR1 LGHNA and CDR2 YNFKEQ come from the germline V gene. Trimming pared 1 base from V and 5 bases from J, leaving 17 bases between.

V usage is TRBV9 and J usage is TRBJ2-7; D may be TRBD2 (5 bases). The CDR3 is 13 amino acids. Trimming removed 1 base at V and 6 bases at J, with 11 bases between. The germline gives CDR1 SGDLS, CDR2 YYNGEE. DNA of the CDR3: TGTGCCAGCAGCGTAACTAGTATCGGCGAGCAGTACTTC. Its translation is CASSVTSIGEQYF.

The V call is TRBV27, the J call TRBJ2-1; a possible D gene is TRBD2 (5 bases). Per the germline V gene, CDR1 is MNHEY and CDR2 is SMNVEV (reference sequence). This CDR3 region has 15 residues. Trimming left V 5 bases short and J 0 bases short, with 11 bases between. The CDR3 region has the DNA TGTGCCAGCAGTACCGGACTTAGCTCCTACAATGAGCAGTTCTTC. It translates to CASSTGLSSYNEQFF.

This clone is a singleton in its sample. Here the CDR3 reads CAIRGRTGGKVGYEQYF. The CDR3 nucleotides read TGTGCCATCAGGGGGAGGACAGGGGGTAAGGTTGGCTACGAGCAGTACTTC. This chain uses TRBV10-3 with TRBJ2-7; 10 bases match TRBD1. This CDR3 contains 17 residues. Germline CDR1 ENHRY, CDR2 SYGVKD. The junction had 14 bases not matched to a gene; V was cut back by 6 bases and J by 3 bases.